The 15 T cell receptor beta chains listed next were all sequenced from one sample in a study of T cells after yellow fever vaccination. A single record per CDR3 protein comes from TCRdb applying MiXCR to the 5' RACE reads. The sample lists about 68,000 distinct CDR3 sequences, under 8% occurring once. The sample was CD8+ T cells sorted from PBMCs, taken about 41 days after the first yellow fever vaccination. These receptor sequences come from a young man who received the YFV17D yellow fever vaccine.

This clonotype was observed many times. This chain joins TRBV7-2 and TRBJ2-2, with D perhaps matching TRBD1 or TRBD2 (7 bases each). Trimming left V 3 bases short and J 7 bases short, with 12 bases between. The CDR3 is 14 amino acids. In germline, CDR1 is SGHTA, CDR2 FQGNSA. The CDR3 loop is CASSLQGGDGELFF. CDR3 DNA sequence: TGTGCCAGCAGCTTGCAGGGGGGGGACGGGGAGCTGTTTTTT.

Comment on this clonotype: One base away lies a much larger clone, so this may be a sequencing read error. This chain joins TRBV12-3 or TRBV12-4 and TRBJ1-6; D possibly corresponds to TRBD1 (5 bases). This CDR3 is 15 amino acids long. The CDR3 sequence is CSSSGGGASNSPLHF. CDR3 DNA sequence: TGTTCCAGCAGTGGGGGGGGTGCGAGCAATTCACCCCTCCACTTT.

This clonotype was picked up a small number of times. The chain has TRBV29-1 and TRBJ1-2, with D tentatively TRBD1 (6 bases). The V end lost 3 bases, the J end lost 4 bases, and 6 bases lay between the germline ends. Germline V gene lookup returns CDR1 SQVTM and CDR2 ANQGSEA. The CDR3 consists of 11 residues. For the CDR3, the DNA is TGCAGCGTTGACAGGGGCTATGGCTACACCTTC. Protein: CSVDRGYGYTF.

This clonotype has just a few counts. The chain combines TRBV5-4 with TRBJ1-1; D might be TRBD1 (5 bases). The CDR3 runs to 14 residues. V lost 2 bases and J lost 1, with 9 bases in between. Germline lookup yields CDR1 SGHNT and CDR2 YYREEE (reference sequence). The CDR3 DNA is TGTGCCAGCAGCTTTCATACAGGGAACACTGAAGCTTTCTTT. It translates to CASSFHTGNTEAFF.

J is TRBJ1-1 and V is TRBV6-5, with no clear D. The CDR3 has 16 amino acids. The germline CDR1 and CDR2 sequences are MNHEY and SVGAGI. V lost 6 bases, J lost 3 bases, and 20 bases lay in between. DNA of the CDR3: TGTGCCAGCAGCGGGGAGACCCTGGCGGGCTACACTGAAGCTTTCTTT. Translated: CASSGETLAGYTEAFF.

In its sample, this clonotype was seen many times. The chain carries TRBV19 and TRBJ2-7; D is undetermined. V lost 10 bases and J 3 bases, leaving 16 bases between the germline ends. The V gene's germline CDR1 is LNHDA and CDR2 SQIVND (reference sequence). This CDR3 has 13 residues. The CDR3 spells CATQDTNGYEQYF. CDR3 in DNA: TGTGCCACCCAAGACACCAACGGCTACGAGCAGTACTTC.

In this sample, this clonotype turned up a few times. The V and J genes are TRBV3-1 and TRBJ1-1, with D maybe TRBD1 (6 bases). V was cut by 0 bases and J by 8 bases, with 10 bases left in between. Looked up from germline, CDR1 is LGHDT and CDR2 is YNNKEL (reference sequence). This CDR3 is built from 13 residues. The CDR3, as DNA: TGTGCCAGCAGCCAAGAAGGCAGGGGAGAAGCTTTCTTT. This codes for CASSQEGRGEAFF.

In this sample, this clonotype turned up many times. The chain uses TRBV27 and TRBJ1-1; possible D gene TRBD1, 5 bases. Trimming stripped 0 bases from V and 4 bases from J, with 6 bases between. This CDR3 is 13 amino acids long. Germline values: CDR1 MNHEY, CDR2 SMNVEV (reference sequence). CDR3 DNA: TGTGCCAGCAGTTTATCAGGGGTCACTGAAGCTTTCTTT. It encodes CASSLSGVTEAFF.

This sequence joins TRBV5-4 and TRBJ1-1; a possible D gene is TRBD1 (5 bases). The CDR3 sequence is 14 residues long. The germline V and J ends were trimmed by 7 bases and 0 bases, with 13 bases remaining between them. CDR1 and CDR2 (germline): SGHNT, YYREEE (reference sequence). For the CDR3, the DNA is TGTGCCAGCCCGGGGGACGGATTGAACACTGAAGCTTTCTTT. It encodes CASPGDGLNTEAFF.

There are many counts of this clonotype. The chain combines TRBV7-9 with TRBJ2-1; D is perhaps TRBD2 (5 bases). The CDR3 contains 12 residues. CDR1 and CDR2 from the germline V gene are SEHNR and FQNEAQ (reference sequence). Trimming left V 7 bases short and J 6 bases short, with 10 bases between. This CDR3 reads CASTPGSNEQFF. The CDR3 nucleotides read TGTGCCAGCACCCCTGGGAGCAATGAGCAGTTCTTC. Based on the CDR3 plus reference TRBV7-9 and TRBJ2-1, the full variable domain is DTGVSQNPRHKITKRGQNVTFRCDPISEHNRLYWYRQTLGQGPEFLTYFQNEAQLEKSRLLSDRFSAERPKGSFSTLEIQRTEQGDSAMYLCASTPGSNEQFFGPGTRLTVL.

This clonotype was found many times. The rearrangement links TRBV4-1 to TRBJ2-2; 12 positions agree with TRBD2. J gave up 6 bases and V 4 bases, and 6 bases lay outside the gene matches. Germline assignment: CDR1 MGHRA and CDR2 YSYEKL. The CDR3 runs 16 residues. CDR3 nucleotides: TGCGCCAGCAGCCTGCGCCTAGCGGGGGGGCCCGGGGAGCTGTTTTTT. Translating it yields CASSLRLAGGPGELFF.

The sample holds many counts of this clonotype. CDR3 amino acids: CASWAGLNTEAFF. The DNA of the CDR3 is TGTGCCAGCTGGGCAGGGCTGAACACTGAAGCTTTCTTT. The V gene is TRBV6-1, the J gene TRBJ1-1, with D possibly being TRBD1 (5 bases). CDR1 is MNHNS and CDR2 is SASEGT in the germline V gene. V lost 8 bases and J 0 bases, leaving 10 bases between the germline ends. CDR3 length equals 13 residues.

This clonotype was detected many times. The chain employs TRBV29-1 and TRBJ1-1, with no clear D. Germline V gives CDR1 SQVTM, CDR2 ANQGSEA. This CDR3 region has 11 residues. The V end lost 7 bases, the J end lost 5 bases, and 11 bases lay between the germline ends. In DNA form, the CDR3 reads TGCAGCGCTCGTGCGGGGACTGAAGCTTTCTTT. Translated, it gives CSARAGTEAFF.

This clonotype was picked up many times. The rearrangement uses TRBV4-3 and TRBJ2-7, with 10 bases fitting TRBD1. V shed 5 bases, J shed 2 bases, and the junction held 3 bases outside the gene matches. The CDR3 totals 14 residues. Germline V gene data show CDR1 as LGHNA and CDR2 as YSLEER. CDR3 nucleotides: TGCGCCAGCAGCTTAGGACAGGGGGCCTACGAGCAGTACTTC. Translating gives CASSLGQGAYEQYF.

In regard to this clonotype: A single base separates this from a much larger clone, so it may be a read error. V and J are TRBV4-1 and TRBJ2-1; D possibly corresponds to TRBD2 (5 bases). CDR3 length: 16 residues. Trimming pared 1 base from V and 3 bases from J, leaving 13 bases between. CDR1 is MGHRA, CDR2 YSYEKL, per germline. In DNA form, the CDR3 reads TGCGCCAGCAGCCAAGCTAGCTTAGCGAGCTACAATGAGCAGTTCTTC. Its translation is CASSQASLASYNEQFF.